A selection of T cell receptor beta chains follows, all from one sample in a study of regulatory T cells in long-lasting Graves disease. MiXCR, applied by TCRdb to the multiplex PCR reads, yields one record per CDR3 protein. Altogether 410,000 or so distinct CDR3 sequences are present, 15% being singletons, with the ten largest covering about a sixth. The same data also contributed to another study, on T cells in Graves' hyperthyroidism and ophthalmopathy.

The sequencing used peripheral blood mononuclear cells (PBMCs), collected at new diagnosis, from a patient treated with antithyroid drugs. These receptor sequences come from a woman in her twenties or thirties with Graves disease. Each CDR3 is given with its conserved first and last residue. Each record gives: D gene, clone size, V gene, J gene, CDR3 DNA, CDR3 protein. D genes are given only for firm matches. Clone size is given for some rows only: seen once, a few or many times, or a class if the clone is expanded.

D gene: .; clone size: few; V gene: TRBV28; J gene: TRBJ2-2; CDR3 DNA: TGTGCCAGCAGTCTAGAAACCACCACCGGGGAGCTGTTTTTT; CDR3 protein: CASSLETTTGELFF
D gene: TRBD2; clone size: many; V gene: TRBV3-1; J gene: TRBJ2-1; CDR3 DNA: TGTGCCAGCAGCCGGCTTAGCGGGAGCGCCTACAATGAGCAGTTCTTC; CDR3 protein: CASSRLSGSAYNEQFF
D gene: TRBD2; clone size: many; V gene: TRBV20-1; J gene: TRBJ2-2; CDR3 DNA: TGCAGTGCTAGAACCCTGATGGGGGGGACGAACACCGGGGAGCTGTTTTTT; CDR3 protein: CSARTLMGGTNTGELFF
D gene: .; clone size: .; V gene: TRBV11-2; J gene: TRBJ1-1; CDR3 DNA: TGTGCCAGCAGCTTATGGGGACACACTGAAGCTTTCTTT; CDR3 protein: CASSLWGHTEAFF
D gene: .; clone size: many; V gene: TRBV29-1; J gene: TRBJ2-1; CDR3 DNA: TGCAGCGTTGCCCCTGGTTTGCATCGGGAGCAGTTCTTC; CDR3 protein: CSVAPGLHREQFF
D gene: .; clone size: few; V gene: TRBV20-1; J gene: TRBJ1-6; CDR3 DNA: TGCAGTGCTATACAGGGCTATAATTCACCCCTCCACTTT; CDR3 protein: CSAIQGYNSPLHF
D gene: TRBD2; clone size: many; V gene: TRBV20-1; J gene: TRBJ2-1; CDR3 DNA: TGCAGTGCTAGAGTTAAACTAGCGGGCCGCCACAATGAGCAGTTCTTC; CDR3 protein: CSARVKLAGRHNEQFF
D gene: .; clone size: many; V gene: TRBV12-3/TRBV12-4; J gene: TRBJ2-3; CDR3 DNA: TGTGCCAGCAGTGCCGGGACTAGCACAGATACGCAGTATTTT; CDR3 protein: CASSAGTSTDTQYF
D gene: .; clone size: .; V gene: TRBV10-1; J gene: TRBJ2-7; CDR3 DNA: TGCGCCAGCAGTGCAAGGCTGGACGCCGTTGGGCAGTACTTC; CDR3 protein: CASSARLDAVGQYF
D gene: .; clone size: many; V gene: TRBV12-3/TRBV12-4; J gene: TRBJ1-1; CDR3 DNA: TGTGCCAGCAACCAGAGGGGCGGGGGCACTGAAGCTTTCTTT; CDR3 protein: CASNQRGGGTEAFF
D gene: TRBD2; clone size: many; V gene: TRBV20-1; J gene: TRBJ2-4; CDR3 DNA: TGCAGTGCTAGAGGGGATAGCGGGAGTAACATTCAGTACTTC; CDR3 protein: CSARGDSGSNIQYF
D gene: .; clone size: .; V gene: TRBV10-3; J gene: TRBJ2-7; CDR3 DNA: TGTGCCATCAGTGCAGGGGAGGGTCCCAAGCACGAGCAGTACTTC; CDR3 protein: CAISAGEGPKHEQYF
D gene: TRBD1; clone size: .; V gene: TRBV6-4; J gene: TRBJ2-1; CDR3 DNA: TGTGCCAGCAGTGACTCAGGGGGACAGGACTACAATGAGCAGTTCTTC; CDR3 protein: CASSDSGGQDYNEQFF
D gene: .; clone size: many; V gene: TRBV2; J gene: TRBJ2-5; CDR3 DNA: TGTGCCAGCAGTGAAGAGGCGACTCGTCAAGAGACCCAGTACTTC; CDR3 protein: CASSEEATRQETQYF
D gene: .; clone size: few; V gene: TRBV19; J gene: TRBJ2-7; CDR3 DNA: TGTGCCAGTAGTGGGACCGCTTCCTACGAGCAGTACTTC; CDR3 protein: CASSGTASYEQYF
D gene: .; clone size: few; V gene: TRBV4-1; J gene: TRBJ2-7; CDR3 DNA: TGCGCCAGCAGCCAAGGGGATTTTTGGGAGCAGTACTTC; CDR3 protein: CASSQGDFWEQYF
D gene: .; clone size: few; V gene: TRBV14; J gene: TRBJ1-3; CDR3 DNA: TGTGCCAGCGATAACACCAACTCTGGAAACACCATATATTTT; CDR3 protein: CASDNTNSGNTIYF
D gene: TRBD2; clone size: many; V gene: TRBV5-1; J gene: TRBJ2-7; CDR3 DNA: TGCGCCAGCAGCTCCACTCCCCCGGGACTAGCACTCTACGAGCAGTACTTC; CDR3 protein: CASSSTPPGLALYEQYF
D gene: .; clone size: few; V gene: TRBV6-1; J gene: TRBJ1-3; CDR3 DNA: TGTGCCAGCAGTGACCTGGACAGAACGAGAACCTACTCTGGAAACACCATATATTTT; CDR3 protein: CASSDLDRTRTYSGNTIYF
D gene: .; clone size: .; V gene: TRBV4-1; J gene: TRBJ2-2; CDR3 DNA: TGCGCCAGCAGCCAAGTTAGGGGCAGGGCAGACGGGGAGCTGTTTTTT; CDR3 protein: CASSQVRGRADGELFF
D gene: .; clone size: few; V gene: TRBV5-1; J gene: TRBJ2-2; CDR3 DNA: TGCGCCAGCAGCTTAGGGACATCCACCGGGGAGCTGTTTTTT; CDR3 protein: CASSLGTSTGELFF
D gene: .; clone size: .; V gene: TRBV9; J gene: TRBJ1-1; CDR3 DNA: TGTGCCAGCAGCTCAGGCTGGGGGAGGACTGAAGCTTTCTTT; CDR3 protein: CASSSGWGRTEAFF
D gene: .; clone size: .; V gene: TRBV7-8; J gene: TRBJ1-1; CDR3 DNA: TGTGCCAGCAGCTTAGCGAGCGTCACTGAAGCTTTCTTT; CDR3 protein: CASSLASVTEAFF
D gene: TRBD2; clone size: few; V gene: TRBV20-1; J gene: TRBJ2-7; CDR3 DNA: TGCAGTGCTAGCCTAGCGGGAGTCCACGAGCAGTACTTC; CDR3 protein: CSASLAGVHEQYF
D gene: TRBD1; clone size: .; V gene: TRBV27; J gene: TRBJ1-2; CDR3 DNA: TGTGCCAGCAGTTCTCCGTTGACAGGGTGGTATGGCTACACCTTC; CDR3 protein: CASSSPLTGWYGYTF
D gene: .; clone size: .; V gene: TRBV6-1; J gene: TRBJ1-5; CDR3 DNA: TGTGCCAGCACTAAGGGAGGGTTTGAGCAGCCCCAGCATTTT; CDR3 protein: CASTKGGFEQPQHF
D gene: .; clone size: many; V gene: TRBV24-1; J gene: TRBJ2-7; CDR3 DNA: TGTGCCACCAGTGTGGGGCCCGGGACCACATCCTACGAGCAGTACTTC; CDR3 protein: CATSVGPGTTSYEQYF
D gene: .; clone size: .; V gene: TRBV5-1; J gene: TRBJ2-5; CDR3 DNA: TGCGCCAGCAGACCCGGAATCCAAGAGACCCAGTACTTC; CDR3 protein: CASRPGIQETQYF
D gene: .; clone size: .; V gene: TRBV20-1; J gene: TRBJ1-1; CDR3 DNA: TGCAGTGCTAGTCTTGAGTGGGGGGCTGAAGCTTTCTTT; CDR3 protein: CSASLEWGAEAFF
D gene: TRBD1; clone size: many; V gene: TRBV20-1; J gene: TRBJ2-3; CDR3 DNA: TGCAGTCCAATATCTTTACGGAACCCGGGACAGAGTCCCGATACGCAGTATTTT; CDR3 protein: CSPISLRNPGQSPDTQYF
D gene: TRBD2; clone size: .; V gene: TRBV10-3; J gene: TRBJ2-5; CDR3 DNA: TGTGCCATCAGTGAGTCTGGCGGGAGGGCCCTGAAGACCCAGTACTTC; CDR3 protein: CAISESGGRALKTQYF
D gene: TRBD2; clone size: few; V gene: TRBV7-3; J gene: TRBJ2-2; CDR3 DNA: TGTGCCAGCAGCTCGTGGGGACTAGCGGGAGGGGACACCGGGGAGCTGTTTTTT; CDR3 protein: CASSSWGLAGGDTGELFF
D gene: .; clone size: many; V gene: TRBV28; J gene: TRBJ2-5; CDR3 DNA: TGTGCCAGCGGGCAGCAGGGAGAGACCCAGTACTTC; CDR3 protein: CASGQQGETQYF
D gene: .; clone size: many; V gene: TRBV7-9; J gene: TRBJ2-2; CDR3 DNA: TGTGCCAGCAGGGACATCCCTGGGACCGGGGAGCTGTTTTTT; CDR3 protein: CASRDIPGTGELFF
D gene: .; clone size: few; V gene: TRBV12-3/TRBV12-4; J gene: TRBJ2-5; CDR3 DNA: TGTGCCAGCAGTTTACCCCCTTCCTCAGGTTCATGGCTGACCCAGTACTTC; CDR3 protein: CASSLPPSSGSWLTQYF
D gene: TRBD2; clone size: many; V gene: TRBV2; J gene: TRBJ2-1; CDR3 DNA: TGTGCCAGCAGTGAGGTCCCGGGGGCTTGGACTAGCGTTATATACAATGAGCAGTTCTTC; CDR3 protein: CASSEVPGAWTSVIYNEQFF
D gene: .; clone size: .; V gene: TRBV6-9; J gene: TRBJ2-7; CDR3 DNA: TGTGCCAGCAGGAAGGGCAGGACGCCCTCCTACGAGCAGTACTTC; CDR3 protein: CASRKGRTPSYEQYF
D gene: .; clone size: many; V gene: TRBV6-2/TRBV6-3; J gene: TRBJ1-2; CDR3 DNA: TGTGCAAGATGGGGGTACTATGGCTACACCTTC; CDR3 protein: CARWGYYGYTF
D gene: TRBD1; clone size: many; V gene: TRBV2; J gene: TRBJ2-2; CDR3 DNA: TGTGCCAGCAGTGGGGCCAAGGGGGCGGGCTCCGGGGAGCTGTTTTTT; CDR3 protein: CASSGAKGAGSGELFF
D gene: TRBD2; clone size: many; V gene: TRBV6-1; J gene: TRBJ2-1; CDR3 DNA: TGTGCCAGCAGTACCCAATTTGGGACTAGTTCCTACAATGAGCAGTTCTTC; CDR3 protein: CASSTQFGTSSYNEQFF
D gene: .; clone size: many; V gene: TRBV2; J gene: TRBJ2-7; CDR3 DNA: TGTGCCAGCAGTGAAGGTGGGCTAGATACAGACTACGAGCAGTACTTC; CDR3 protein: CASSEGGLDTDYEQYF
D gene: .; clone size: many; V gene: TRBV3-1; J gene: TRBJ2-7; CDR3 DNA: TGTGCCAGCAGCCAAGGAAGAGAGCAGTACTTC; CDR3 protein: CASSQGREQYF
D gene: .; clone size: few; V gene: TRBV6-1; J gene: TRBJ1-5; CDR3 DNA: TGTGCCAGCAGTCCAGGGGTGTATCAGCCCCAGCATTTT; CDR3 protein: CASSPGVYQPQHF
D gene: TRBD2; clone size: many; V gene: TRBV2; J gene: TRBJ2-5; CDR3 DNA: TGTGCCAGCGGAGGAATTAGCGGGAAACAAGTAGGGACCCAGTACTTC; CDR3 protein: CASGGISGKQVGTQYF
D gene: .; clone size: many; V gene: TRBV3-1; J gene: TRBJ2-5; CDR3 DNA: TGTGCCAGCAGTCAAGGGGGAGGGAGAGAAGAGACCCAGTACTTC; CDR3 protein: CASSQGGGREETQYF
D gene: TRBD2; clone size: few; V gene: TRBV4-2; J gene: TRBJ2-5; CDR3 DNA: TGTGCCAGCAGCCAAGACGGACTAGCGGGAGCAGAGACCCAGTACTTC; CDR3 protein: CASSQDGLAGAETQYF
D gene: TRBD1; clone size: many; V gene: TRBV24-1; J gene: TRBJ2-5; CDR3 DNA: TGTGCCACCAGTGACCCGGGACAGTACCAAGAGACCCAGTACTTC; CDR3 protein: CATSDPGQYQETQYF
D gene: .; clone size: .; V gene: TRBV2; J gene: TRBJ2-3; CDR3 DNA: TGTGCCAGCTCTCCCGGGGAAGCAGATACGCAGTATTTT; CDR3 protein: CASSPGEADTQYF
D gene: .; clone size: .; V gene: TRBV7-3; J gene: TRBJ2-6; CDR3 DNA: TGTGCCAGCAGCTTAACGTCGGGCGCGGGGGCCAACGTCCTGACTTTC; CDR3 protein: CASSLTSGAGANVLTF
D gene: TRBD1; clone size: many; V gene: TRBV27; J gene: TRBJ2-7; CDR3 DNA: TGTGCCAGCAGCCCCCTCACTCTTAAGACAGGGGATACCTACGAGCAGTACTTC; CDR3 protein: CASSPLTLKTGDTYEQYF
D gene: .; clone size: many; V gene: TRBV28; J gene: TRBJ1-1; CDR3 DNA: TGTGCCAGCACACTGAACACTGAAGCTTTCTTT; CDR3 protein: CASTLNTEAFF
D gene: .; clone size: many; V gene: TRBV11-2; J gene: TRBJ1-4; CDR3 DNA: TGTGCCAGCAGCTTAGCGGCAGGAGCATTTTCTAATGAAAAACTGTTTTTT; CDR3 protein: CASSLAAGAFSNEKLFF
D gene: .; clone size: many; V gene: TRBV19; J gene: TRBJ1-5; CDR3 DNA: TGTGCCAGTAGTATAGATCCCCGGGGCAATCAGCCCCAGCATTTT; CDR3 protein: CASSIDPRGNQPQHF
D gene: TRBD1; clone size: many; V gene: TRBV6-1; J gene: TRBJ2-7; CDR3 DNA: TGTGCCAGCAAGACAGGGCAGGGTGGGTACGAGCAGTACTTC; CDR3 protein: CASKTGQGGYEQYF
D gene: .; clone size: many; V gene: TRBV11-2; J gene: TRBJ2-7; CDR3 DNA: TGTGCCAGCAGCTTAGTTACGGGGCGATACTACGAGCAGTACTTC; CDR3 protein: CASSLVTGRYYEQYF
D gene: .; clone size: few; V gene: TRBV30; J gene: TRBJ2-4; CDR3 DNA: TGTGCCTGGAGTGTACGAGGGTTCCGGAACATTCAGTACTTC; CDR3 protein: CAWSVRGFRNIQYF
D gene: .; clone size: .; V gene: TRBV29-1; J gene: TRBJ2-2; CDR3 DNA: TGCAGCGTGGGGGTGGACACCGGGGAGCTGTTTTTT; CDR3 protein: CSVGVDTGELFF
D gene: .; clone size: few; V gene: TRBV18; J gene: TRBJ1-6; CDR3 DNA: TGTGCCAGCTCACCGAGGGACATTAATTCACCCCTCCACTTT; CDR3 protein: CASSPRDINSPLHF
D gene: TRBD1; clone size: .; V gene: TRBV5-6; J gene: TRBJ2-5; CDR3 DNA: TGTGCCAGCAGCTGGACAGGTTCTGGGACCCAGTACTTC; CDR3 protein: CASSWTGSGTQYF